These 23 T cell receptor beta chains originate from one sample sequenced in a study of identical twins. TCRdb itself ran the 5' RACE reads through MiXCR, one entry per CDR3 protein. This sample has 500,000 to 650,000 distinct CDR3 sequences; about 7.6% occur once, and the top ten carry around 1.6%. This sample was shared with a second study, whose subject was yellow fever vaccine responses in identical twins.

Sequenced material: PBMCs. The receptor set was obtained from a young woman in good health.

This clonotype was observed a few times. The chain combines TRBV14 with TRBJ2-3; D unresolved. V was clipped by 6 bases and J by 2 bases, with 9 bases between them. CDR3 length equals 13 residues. Germline V gives CDR1 SGHDN, CDR2 FVKESK. The CDR3 DNA reads TGTGCCAGCAGGGCCCGGGTCACAGATACGCAGTATTTT. This sequence encodes CASRARVTDTQYF.

About this clonotype itself: This CDR3 is missing its conserved last phenylalanine or tryptophan, likely due to a read error. J is TRBJ2-1 and V is TRBV20-1; D may be TRBD1 (6 bases). Trimming cost V 3 bases and J 5 bases, with 11 bases left between them. CDR3 length equals 13 residues. Per the germline V gene, CDR1 is DFQATT and CDR2 is SNEGSKA (reference sequence). CDR3 sequence reads: CSARSGTNNEQFL. As DNA, the CDR3 is TGCAGTGCTAGGTCCGGGACAAACAATGAGCAGTTCCTC.

This chain uses TRBV6-5 with TRBJ2-1, with 13 bases aligning to TRBD2. Losses at the gene ends were 4 bases for V and 10 bases for J; bases not matched to a gene: 7. CDR1 MNHEY and CDR2 SVGAGI come from the germline V gene. The CDR3 consists of 15 residues. CDR3 nucleotide sequence: TGTGCCAGCAGTTTTTGGACTAGCGGGAGAAGGGAGCAGTTCTTC. It is translated as CASSFWTSGRREQFF.

This clonotype appeared many times. V is TRBV12-3 or TRBV12-4 and J is TRBJ2-2; no clear D. With 2 bases removed from V and 8 bases from J, the gap between germline ends came to 9 bases. The CDR3 runs 13 residues. Here the CDR3 reads CASSLLRMGELFF. Written as DNA, the CDR3 is TGTGCCAGCAGTTTATTGAGAATGGGGGAGCTGTTTTTT.

V gene TRBV24-1 combines with J gene TRBJ2-5; a possible D gene is TRBD1 (6 bases). The CDR3 has 15 amino acids. The V gene's germline CDR1 is KGHDR and CDR2 SFDVKD. V was pared by 0 bases and J by 5 bases, with 12 bases between. The CDR3: CATSDLSRGLETQYF. CDR3 nucleotides: TGTGCCACCAGTGATTTGTCCAGGGGCTTGGAGACCCAGTACTTC.

In this sample, this clonotype turned up a few times. This chain joins TRBV12-3 or TRBV12-4 and TRBJ2-5, with unresolved D. The length of the CDR3 is 14 residues. Trimming left V 0 bases short and J 5 bases short, with 10 bases between. The CDR3 DNA sequence: TGTGCCAGCAGTTTAGCGACGGTTGGGGAGACCCAGTACTTC. It translates to CASSLATVGETQYF.

This clonotype was counted many times. V usage is TRBV12-3 or TRBV12-4 and J usage is TRBJ2-2; 9 nucleotides line up with TRBD1. The V and J ends lost 5 bases and 4 bases, in that order; junction bases with no gene match: 8. This CDR3 comprises 16 residues. CDR3 sequence (DNA): TGTGCCAGCAGTCCTGAGGACAGGGGCGCCACCGGGGAGCTGTTTTTT. Its translation: CASSPEDRGATGELFF.

This clonotype turned up a few times. CDR3: CASSIGGKRDTQYF. The DNA of the CDR3 is TGTGCCAGCAGTATTGGGGGAAAACGGGATACGCAGTATTTT. The genes are TRBV6-1 and TRBJ2-3; D is possibly TRBD1 or TRBD2 (5 bases each). The CDR3 is made up of 14 amino acids. The germline CDR1 and CDR2 sequences are MNHNS and SASEGT. V dropped 5 bases and J dropped 6 bases, with 15 bases sitting between them.

The CDR3 nucleotides read TGTGCCAGCAGCCAGGGGGGTGACGAGCAGTACTTC. The encoded protein is CASSQGGDEQYF. The rearrangement joins TRBV7-9 to TRBJ2-7; TRBD1 is a possible D gene (7 bases). Germline V lookup: CDR1 SEHNR, CDR2 FQNEAQ (reference sequence). The CDR3 has 12 amino acids. The V end lost 5 bases, the J end lost 5 bases, and 10 bases lay between the germline ends.

This clonotype was counted at least ten times. The genes are TRBV6-5 and TRBJ2-7, with D uncertain. The CDR3 consists of 13 residues. CDR1 MNHEY and CDR2 SVGAGI come from the germline V gene. Trimming took off 2 bases at V and 1 base at J, with 6 bases between the two ends. CDR3 sequence reads: CASSYAISYEQYF. Written as DNA, the CDR3 is TGTGCCAGCAGTTACGCTATTTCCTACGAGCAGTACTTC.

This clonotype was picked up a small number of times. CDR3 region: CASSKAGGLGVYEQYV. CDR3 bases: TGTGCCAGCAGCAAAGCGGGGGGATTGGGGGTCTACGAGCAGTACGTC. The rearrangement joins TRBV21-1 to TRBJ2-7; the D call in the table, TRBD1, was not verified against the DNA. TRBV21-1 has pseudogene status. The CDR3 has 16 residues.

J is TRBJ1-2 and V is TRBV4-2; 8 bases are a match to TRBD1. V was clipped by 4 bases and J by 4 bases; unmatched bases: 17. The CDR3 contains 18 residues. Germline V gives CDR1 LGHNA, CDR2 YNFKEQ. The DNA of the CDR3 is TGTGCCAGCAGCCCGCTCGAGACAGGGGCAGTCGGTGCCTATGGCTACACCTTC. Its protein product is CASSPLETGAVGAYGYTF.

The genes are TRBV5-5 and TRBJ2-3, with D possibly matching TRBD2 (5 bases). The germline V and J ends were trimmed by 0 bases and 2 bases, with 13 bases remaining between them. This CDR3 contains 16 residues. The germline gives CDR1 SGHKS, CDR2 YYEKEE (reference sequence). CDR3 coding DNA: TGTGCCAGCAGCTTGGGGCCTACTAGGGCCACAGATACGCAGTATTTT. Translated, it gives CASSLGPTRATDTQYF.

The table lists this clonotype with many counts. This chain links TRBV12-3 or TRBV12-4 with TRBJ1-2; TRBD1 is a possible D gene (5 bases). The V gene lost 6 bases and the J gene lost 7 bases, with 18 bases spanning the gap. The CDR3 is 14 residues long. Here the CDR3 DNA reads TGTGCCAGCAGCCTGGGGCCAGGGAAGGGTGGCTACACCTTC. Protein: CASSLGPGKGGYTF.

The chain combines TRBV12-5 with TRBJ2-3, with D hard to call. In germline, CDR1 is LGHNT, CDR2 FRNRAP. The CDR3 sequence is 12 residues long. V lost 1 base, J lost 4 bases, and 3 bases lay in between. CDR3: CASGLGSDTQYF. The CDR3 DNA reads TGTGCTAGTGGTTTGGGGTCAGATACGCAGTATTTT.

In its sample, this clonotype was seen a few times. The CDR3 is CASSSRQVQETQYF. The DNA for the CDR3 is TGTGCCAGCAGCTCAAGACAGGTCCAAGAGACCCAGTACTTC. The genes are TRBV3-1 and TRBJ2-5; the D gene is possibly TRBD1 (6 bases). The CDR3 extends over 14 amino acids. Between the trimmed V and J ends, which lost 5 bases and 1 base, there was a span of 11 bases. The V gene's germline CDR1 is LGHDT and CDR2 YNNKEL (reference sequence).

This clonotype was observed a few times. This chain connects TRBV20-1 to TRBJ2-1; TRBD2 aligns across 9 bases. The V gene's germline CDR1 is DFQATT and CDR2 SNEGSKA (reference sequence). This CDR3 has 15 residues. V lost 5 bases and J lost 4; bases outside the gene matches: 9. In nucleotides, the CDR3 is TGCAGTGCTCCAGTGGGGCTAGCGGGGTACAATGAGCAGTTCTTC. Its protein product is CSAPVGLAGYNEQFF.

This clonotype was found a few times. The J gene is TRBJ2-7, the V gene TRBV19; possible D gene TRBD1, 5 bases. V lost 5 bases and J 3 bases, leaving 20 bases between the germline ends. CDR3 length equals 16 residues. Per the germline V gene, CDR1 is LNHDA and CDR2 is SQIVND (reference sequence). In DNA, the CDR3 is TGTGCCAGTAGTCCCCGTTTCGTGGACAATCACTACGAGCAGTACTTC. The encoded protein is CASSPRFVDNHYEQYF.

This clonotype showed up many times. This sequence joins TRBV24-1 and TRBJ2-7; D possibly uses TRBD1 or TRBD2 (5 bases each). V was pared by 7 bases and J by 3 bases, with 12 bases between. The CDR3 runs to 13 residues. Germline-derived CDR1 and CDR2 are KGHDR and SFDVKD. CDR3 region: CATRRGTFYEQYF. In nucleotides, the CDR3 is TGTGCCACCAGGAGAGGGACCTTCTACGAGCAGTACTTC.

CDR3 coding DNA: TGTGCCAGCAGCTCCCGGACAGGGGGCGGTATGGAAAAACTGTTTTTT. Encoded protein: CASSSRTGGGMEKLFF. V usage is TRBV7-2 and J usage is TRBJ1-4; 11 positions agree with TRBD1. V lost 4 bases to trimming and J lost 8 bases; unmatched junction nucleotides: 9. This CDR3 contains 16 residues. CDR1 and CDR2 (germline): SGHTA, FQGNSA.

Many counts were recorded for this clonotype. This chain uses TRBV2 with TRBJ2-3, with D perhaps TRBD2 (5 bases). The length of the CDR3 is 15 residues. V lost 2 bases to trimming and J lost 1 base, with 10 bases between them. Germline lookup yields CDR1 SNHLY and CDR2 FYNNEI. The chain's CDR3 is CASSEFGSGTDTQYF. CDR3 DNA sequence: TGTGCCAGCAGTGAATTTGGTAGCGGCACAGATACGCAGTATTTT.

V is TRBV4-1 and J is TRBJ2-7; TRBD1 matches at 9 bases. V shed 4 bases and J 3 bases; nucleotides not matched to a gene: 10. Germline CDR1 reads MGHRA; CDR2 reads YSYEKL. The CDR3 runs 16 residues. The DNA of the CDR3 is TGCGCCAGCAGCCCTCCTCCCGGGACAGGGTACTACGAGCAGTACTTC. Translation gives CASSPPPGTGYYEQYF.

The chain joins TRBV20-1 to TRBJ2-2, with a weak D call TRBD2 (6 bases). The CDR3 is 13 residues long. Germline loops: CDR1 DFQATT, CDR2 SNEGSKA (reference sequence). Trimming left V 8 bases short and J 1 base short, with 11 bases between. The CDR3 nucleotides are TGCAGTTCGTCCGGGGGGAACACCGGGGAGCTGTTTTTT. Translation gives CSSSGGNTGELFF.